This T cell receptor (beta chain) stems from a study of cytomegalovirus exposure and HLA in healthy donors. Study-level results: Indistinguishable V segments such as TRBV6-2 and TRBV6-3 were excluded. The study listed 164 cytomegalovirus-associated TCR beta chains. Being productive about 87% or about 30% of the time was typical of most TCR beta V segments in an earlier analysis.

Germline V gene data show CDR1 as SGHRS and CDR2 as YFSETQ. V gave up 4 bases and J gave up 4 bases; unmatched junction bases: 10. The CDR3 length is 15 residues. 60 Vbeta and 13 Jbeta primers were used in PCR. Authors' analysis steps: The authors later counted about 80 million unique TCR beta chains, some 10 million of them shared. The repertoire was sequenced with immunoSEQ multiplex PCR; TCRdb's copy has only in-frame clones and lacks some. V and J calls and clone size are copied from that table; D and trimming were computed from the DNA. Here the sample spans 90,000 to 150,000 clones, roughly 60% being singletons. This clone was picked up a small number of times. Antigen specificity is unknown.

The genes are TRBV5-1 and TRBJ1-1; TRBD1 matches 7 bases. This TCR derives from a man in his forties in good health and CMV-seropositive. Input material: PBMCs. The CDR3 is CASSRTTGVGTEAFF. In DNA form, the CDR3 reads TGCGCCAGCAGCAGGACCACAGGGGTGGGCACTGAAGCTTTCTTT.